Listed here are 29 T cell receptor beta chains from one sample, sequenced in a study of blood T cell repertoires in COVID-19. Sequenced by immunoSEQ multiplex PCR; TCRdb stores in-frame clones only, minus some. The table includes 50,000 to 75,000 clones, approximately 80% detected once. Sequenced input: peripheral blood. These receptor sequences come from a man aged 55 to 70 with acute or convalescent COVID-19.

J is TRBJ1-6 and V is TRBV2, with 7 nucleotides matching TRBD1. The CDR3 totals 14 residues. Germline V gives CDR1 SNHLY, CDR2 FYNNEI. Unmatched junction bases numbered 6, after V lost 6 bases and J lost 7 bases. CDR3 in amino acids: CASRQEQGNSPLHF. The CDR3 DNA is TGTGCCAGCAGGCAAGAACAGGGGAATTCACCCCTCCACTTT. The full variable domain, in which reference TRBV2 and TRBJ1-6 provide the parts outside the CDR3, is EPEVTQTPSHQVTQMGQEVILRCVPISNHLYFYWYRQILGQKVEFLVSFYNNEISEKSEIFDDQFSVERPDGSNFTLKIRSTKLEDSAMYFCASRQEQGNSPLHFGNGTRLTVT.

Here the CDR3 reads CASSLGRGVNYGYTF. CDR3 nucleotide sequence: TGTGCCAGCAGTTTAGGGCGGGGTGTCAACTATGGCTACACCTTC. The chain combines TRBV27 with TRBJ1-2, with D unclear. Between the trimmed V and J ends, which lost 2 bases and 2 bases, there was a span of 12 bases. This CDR3 has 15 amino acids. Germline V gives CDR1 MNHEY, CDR2 SMNVEV (reference sequence).

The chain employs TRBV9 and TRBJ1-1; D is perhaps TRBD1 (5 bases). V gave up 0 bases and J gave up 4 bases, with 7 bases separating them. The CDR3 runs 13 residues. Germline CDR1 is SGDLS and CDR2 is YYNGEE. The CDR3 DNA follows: TGTGCCAGCAGCGTAGGACAGTCCACTGAAGCTTTCTTT. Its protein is CASSVGQSTEAFF.

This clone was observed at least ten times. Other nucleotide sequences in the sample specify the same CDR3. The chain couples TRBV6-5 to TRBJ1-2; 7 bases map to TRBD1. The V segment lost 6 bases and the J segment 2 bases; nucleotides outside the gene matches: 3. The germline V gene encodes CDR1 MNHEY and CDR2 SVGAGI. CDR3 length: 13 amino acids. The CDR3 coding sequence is TGTGCCAGCAGCCCGACAGGGAACTATGGCTACACCTTC. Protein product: CASSPTGNYGYTF.

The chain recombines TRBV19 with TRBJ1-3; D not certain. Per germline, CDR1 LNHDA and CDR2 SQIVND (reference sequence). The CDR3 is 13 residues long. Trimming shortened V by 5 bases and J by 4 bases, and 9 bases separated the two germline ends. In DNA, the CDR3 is TGTGCCAGTAGTTCCGGGATAGGAAACACCATATATTTT. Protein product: CASSSGIGNTIYF.

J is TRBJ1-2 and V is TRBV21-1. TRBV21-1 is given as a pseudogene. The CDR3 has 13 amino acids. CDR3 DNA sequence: TGTGCCAGCAGCAAAGAGGAGTACTATGGCTACACCTTC. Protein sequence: CASSKEEYYGYTF.

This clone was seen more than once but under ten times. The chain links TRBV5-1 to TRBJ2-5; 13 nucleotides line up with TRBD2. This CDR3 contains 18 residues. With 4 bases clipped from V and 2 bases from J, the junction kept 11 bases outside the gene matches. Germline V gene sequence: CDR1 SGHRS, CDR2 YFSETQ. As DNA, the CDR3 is TGCGCCAGCAGCCCGGTGACTAGCGGGGGGCTGAGTCAAGAGACCCAGTACTTC. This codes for CASSPVTSGGLSQETQYF.

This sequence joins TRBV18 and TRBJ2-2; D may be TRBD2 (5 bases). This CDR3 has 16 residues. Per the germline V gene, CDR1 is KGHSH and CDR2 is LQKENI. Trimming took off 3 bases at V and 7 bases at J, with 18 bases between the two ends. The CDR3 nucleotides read TGTGCCAGCTCACCGGTTCCGGGGTCCCTTAGCGGGGAGCTGTTTTTT. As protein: CASSPVPGSLSGELFF.

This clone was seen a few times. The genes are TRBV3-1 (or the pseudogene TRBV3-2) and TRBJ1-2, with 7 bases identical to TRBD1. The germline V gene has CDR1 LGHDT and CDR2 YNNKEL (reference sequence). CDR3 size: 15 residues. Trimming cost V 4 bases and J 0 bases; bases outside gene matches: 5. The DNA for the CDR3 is TGTGCCAGCAGCCTAGACAGGGCGCCTAACTATGGCTACACCTTC. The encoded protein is CASSLDRAPNYGYTF.

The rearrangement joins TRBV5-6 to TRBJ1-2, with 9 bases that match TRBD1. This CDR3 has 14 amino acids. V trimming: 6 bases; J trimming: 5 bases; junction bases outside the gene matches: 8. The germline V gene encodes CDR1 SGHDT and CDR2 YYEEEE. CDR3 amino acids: CASTDTGGVYGYTF. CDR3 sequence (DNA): TGTGCCAGCACGGACACAGGGGGCGTTTATGGCTACACCTTC.

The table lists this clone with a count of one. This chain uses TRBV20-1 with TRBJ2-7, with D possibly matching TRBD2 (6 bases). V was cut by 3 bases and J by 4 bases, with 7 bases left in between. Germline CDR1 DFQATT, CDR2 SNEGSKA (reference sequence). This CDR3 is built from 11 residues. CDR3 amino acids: CSASRGYEQYF. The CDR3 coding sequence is TGCAGTGCTAGTCGGGGGTACGAGCAGTACTTC.

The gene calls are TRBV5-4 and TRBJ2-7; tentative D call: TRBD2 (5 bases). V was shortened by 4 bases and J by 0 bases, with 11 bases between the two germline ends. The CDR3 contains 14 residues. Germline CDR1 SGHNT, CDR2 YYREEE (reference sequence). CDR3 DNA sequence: TGTGCCAGCAGCAAGGAGACTAACTCCTACGAGCAGTACTTC. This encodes CASSKETNSYEQYF.

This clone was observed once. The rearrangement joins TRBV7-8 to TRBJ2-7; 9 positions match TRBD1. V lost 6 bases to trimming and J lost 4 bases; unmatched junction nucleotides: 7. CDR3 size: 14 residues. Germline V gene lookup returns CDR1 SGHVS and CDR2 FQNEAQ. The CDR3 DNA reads TGTGCCAGCAGACCAAGACAGGGGGAATACGAGCAGTACTTC. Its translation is CASRPRQGEYEQYF.

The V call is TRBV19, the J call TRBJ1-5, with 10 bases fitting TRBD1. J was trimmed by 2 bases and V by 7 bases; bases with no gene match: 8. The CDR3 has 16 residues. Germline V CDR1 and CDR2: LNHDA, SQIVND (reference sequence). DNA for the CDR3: TGTGCCAGTACTAACCGTGGGACAGGGGGCAATCAGCCCCAGCATTTT. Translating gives CASTNRGTGGNQPQHF.

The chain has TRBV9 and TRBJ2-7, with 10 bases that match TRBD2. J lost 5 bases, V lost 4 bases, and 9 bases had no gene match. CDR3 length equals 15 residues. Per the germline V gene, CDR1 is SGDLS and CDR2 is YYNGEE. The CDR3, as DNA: TGTGCCAGCAGCTCTAGAGGAGCGGGGGGGAACGAGCAGTACTTC. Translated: CASSSRGAGGNEQYF.

CDR3 sequence (DNA): TGCGCCAGCAGCCAAGAATTGGTGGGACTCACCTACGAGCAGTACTTC. It encodes CASSQELVGLTYEQYF. The chain carries TRBV4-1 and TRBJ2-7, with D tentatively TRBD2 (6 bases). V gave up 0 bases and J gave up 2 bases, with 14 bases separating them. The CDR3 has 16 amino acids. In germline, CDR1 is MGHRA, CDR2 YSYEKL.

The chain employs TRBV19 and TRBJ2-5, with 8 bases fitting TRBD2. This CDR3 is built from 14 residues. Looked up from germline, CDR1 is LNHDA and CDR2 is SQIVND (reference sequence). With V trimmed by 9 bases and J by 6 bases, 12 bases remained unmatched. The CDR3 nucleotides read TGTGCCAGCGCTCCGGGACTAGATGTGAAGACCCAGTACTTC. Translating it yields CASAPGLDVKTQYF.

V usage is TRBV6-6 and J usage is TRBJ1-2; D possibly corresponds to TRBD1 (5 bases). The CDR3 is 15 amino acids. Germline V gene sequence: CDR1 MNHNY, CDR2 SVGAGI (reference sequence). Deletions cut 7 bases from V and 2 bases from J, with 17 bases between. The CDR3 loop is CASKEGSLSNYGYTF. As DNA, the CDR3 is TGTGCCAGCAAGGAGGGGAGCCTCTCCAACTATGGCTACACCTTC.

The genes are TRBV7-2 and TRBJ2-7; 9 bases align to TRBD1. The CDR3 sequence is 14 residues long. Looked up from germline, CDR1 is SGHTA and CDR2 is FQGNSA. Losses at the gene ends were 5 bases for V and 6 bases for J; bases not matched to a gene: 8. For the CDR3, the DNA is TGTGCCAGCAGCCTCCGGACAGGGGTTGGCGAGCAGTACTTC. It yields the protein CASSLRTGVGEQYF.

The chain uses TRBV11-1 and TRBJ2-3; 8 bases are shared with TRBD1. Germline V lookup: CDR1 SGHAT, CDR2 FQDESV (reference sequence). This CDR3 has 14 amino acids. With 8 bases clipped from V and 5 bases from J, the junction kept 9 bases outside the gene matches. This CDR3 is CASLQGRGQDTQYF. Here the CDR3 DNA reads TGTGCCAGCCTTCAGGGCAGGGGGCAAGATACGCAGTATTTT.

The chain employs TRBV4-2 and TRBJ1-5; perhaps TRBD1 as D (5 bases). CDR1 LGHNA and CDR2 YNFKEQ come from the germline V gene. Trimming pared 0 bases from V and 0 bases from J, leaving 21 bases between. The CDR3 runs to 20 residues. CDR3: CASSQDWGGFRTNSNQPQHF. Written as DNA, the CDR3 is TGTGCCAGCAGCCAAGATTGGGGGGGGTTCCGAACCAATAGCAATCAGCCCCAGCATTTT.

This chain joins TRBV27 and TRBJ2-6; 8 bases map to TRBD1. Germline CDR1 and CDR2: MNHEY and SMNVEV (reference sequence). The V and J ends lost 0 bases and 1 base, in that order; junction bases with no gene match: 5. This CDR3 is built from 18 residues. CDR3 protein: CASSLSGQGLSGANVLTF. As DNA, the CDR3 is TGTGCCAGCAGTTTATCTGGACAGGGCCTTTCTGGGGCCAACGTCCTGACTTTC.

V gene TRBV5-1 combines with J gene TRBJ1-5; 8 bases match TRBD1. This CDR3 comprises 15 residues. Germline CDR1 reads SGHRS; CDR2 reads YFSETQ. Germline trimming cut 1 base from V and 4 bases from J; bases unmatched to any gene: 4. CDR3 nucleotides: TGCGCCAGCAGCTTGACGGGACAGGAGAATCAGCCCCAGCATTTT. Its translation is CASSLTGQENQPQHF.

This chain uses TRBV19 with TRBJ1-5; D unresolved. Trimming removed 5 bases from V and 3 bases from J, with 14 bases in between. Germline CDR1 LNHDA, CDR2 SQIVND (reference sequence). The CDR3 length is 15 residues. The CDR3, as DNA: TGTGCCAGTAGTCCCTCGCGAAGCCTCAATCAGCCCCAGCATTTT. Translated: CASSPSRSLNQPQHF.

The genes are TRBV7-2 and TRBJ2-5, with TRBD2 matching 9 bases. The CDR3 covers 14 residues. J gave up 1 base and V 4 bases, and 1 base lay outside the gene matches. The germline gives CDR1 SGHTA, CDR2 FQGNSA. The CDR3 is CASSSTSGQETQYF. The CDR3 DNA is TGTGCCAGCAGCTCGACTAGCGGCCAAGAGACCCAGTACTTC.

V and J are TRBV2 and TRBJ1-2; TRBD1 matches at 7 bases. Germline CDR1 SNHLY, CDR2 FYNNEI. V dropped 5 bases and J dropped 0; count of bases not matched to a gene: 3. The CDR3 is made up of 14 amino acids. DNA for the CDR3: TGTGCCAGCAGTTTACAGGGGTCTAACTATGGCTACACCTTC. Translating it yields CASSLQGSNYGYTF.

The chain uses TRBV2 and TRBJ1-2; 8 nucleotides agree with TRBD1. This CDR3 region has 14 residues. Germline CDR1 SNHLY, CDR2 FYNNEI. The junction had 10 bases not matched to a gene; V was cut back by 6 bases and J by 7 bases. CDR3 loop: CASRADRGGSGYTF. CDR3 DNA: TGTGCCAGCAGGGCTGACAGGGGAGGGAGTGGCTACACCTTC. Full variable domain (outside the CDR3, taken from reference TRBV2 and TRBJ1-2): EPEVTQTPSHQVTQMGQEVILRCVPISNHLYFYWYRQILGQKVEFLVSFYNNEISEKSEIFDDQFSVERPDGSNFTLKIRSTKLEDSAMYFCASRADRGGSGYTFGSGTRLTVV.

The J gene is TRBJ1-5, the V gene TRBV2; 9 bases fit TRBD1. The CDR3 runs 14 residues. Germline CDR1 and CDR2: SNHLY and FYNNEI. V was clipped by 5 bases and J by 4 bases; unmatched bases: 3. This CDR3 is CASSRQGGNQPQHF. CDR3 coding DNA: TGTGCCAGCAGTAGACAGGGGGGTAATCAGCCCCAGCATTTT. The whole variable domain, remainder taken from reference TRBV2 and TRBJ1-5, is EPEVTQTPSHQVTQMGQEVILRCVPISNHLYFYWYRQILGQKVEFLVSFYNNEISEKSEIFDDQFSVERPDGSNFTLKIRSTKLEDSAMYFCASSRQGGNQPQHFGDGTRLSIL.

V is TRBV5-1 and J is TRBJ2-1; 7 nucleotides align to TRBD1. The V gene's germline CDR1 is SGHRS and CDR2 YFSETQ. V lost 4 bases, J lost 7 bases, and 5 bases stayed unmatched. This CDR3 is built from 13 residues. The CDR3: CASSPDRSNEQFF. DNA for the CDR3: TGCGCCAGCAGCCCGGACAGGTCGAATGAGCAGTTCTTC. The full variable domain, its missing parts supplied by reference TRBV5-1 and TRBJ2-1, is KAGVTQTPRYLIKTRGQQVTLSCSPISGHRSVSWYQQTPGQGLQFLFEYFSETQRNKGNFPGRFSGRQFSNSRSEMNVSTLELGDSALYLCASSPDRSNEQFFGPGTRLTVL.